Sequencing of this T cell receptor (beta chain) was carried out in a study of blood T cell repertoires in COVID-19. Study information: The origin of the acute and convalescent COVID-19 samples was the United States, Italy and Spain. PBMCs, B-cell-depleted T cells, or T cells were the source of the cDNA or gDNA that made up the material.

Source study methods: Using reference gene primer amplification, nucleated cell counts were estimated. Only in-frame clones appear in the TCRdb table, and some are missing; sequencing was by immunoSEQ multiplex PCR. V and J calls and clone size come straight from that table; D and trimming were deduced from the DNA. The data show around 700,000 clones, about 87% seen once. CDR3 length: 15 residues. Per the germline V gene, CDR1 is SGHRS and CDR2 is YFSETQ. Trimming took 0 bases from V and 6 from J, leaving 10 bases between them. The TCR sequence derives from a woman between 18 and 29 years old with acute or convalescent COVID-19. Sequences were obtained from peripheral blood. This chain joins TRBV5-1 and TRBJ1-6; D gene uncertain. The CDR3 protein is CASSLGASGNSPLHF. The CDR3 DNA is TGCGCCAGCAGCTTGGGGGCCTCTGGTAATTCACCCCTCCACTTT.